Listed below are T cell receptor beta chains from one sample, sequenced in a study of cytomegalovirus exposure and HLA in healthy donors. Using immunoSEQ multiplex PCR, the repertoire was profiled, and TCRdb retains in-frame clones only, with some absent. This sample yields 350,000 or so clones, of which 70% to 90% are seen a single time; 0.65% to 0.85% belongs to the top ten. The material sequenced was PBMCs. The receptors come from a woman under 30 in good health and CMV-seronegative. Each CDR3 is given without its conserved first and last residue. D genes are given only for firm matches.

TRBJ1-1 TRBV27 TRBD1 ASSSLTGRTEAF
TRBJ2-3 TRBV6-6 . ASSYSGQSTDTQY
TRBJ2-7 TRBV5-6 TRBD2 ASVPGGSGRPEMEQY
TRBJ1-1 TRBV5-6 . ASSFIAEAF
TRBJ2-1 TRBV13 . ASSRDYEQF
TRBJ2-7 TRBV6-6 TRBD1 ASSFSGQSQQY
TRBJ1-4 TRBV19 . ASSDSATNEKLF
TRBJ2-7 TRBV15 TRBD2 ATSRDRGLAGYEQY
TRBJ1-2 TRBV7-2 . ASSPPLEGGYT
TRBJ1-1 TRBV5-6 TRBD1 ASARQGVLTEAF
TRBJ2-7 TRBV7-3 TRBD1 ASSPEDRGYAYEQY
TRBJ2-7 TRBV28 TRBD2 ASSLAGVDEQY
TRBJ1-2 TRBV5-3 . ARSPVIGRGYT
TRBJ2-4 TRBV7-9 TRBD1 ASRGNRDREKAKNIQY
TRBJ1-3 TRBV6-1 . ASSDFRNTIY
TRBJ2-7 TRBV7-9 . ASSRSPDFSNEQY
TRBJ2-4 TRBV15 TRBD2 ATSFQLAGVWEAAKNIQY
TRBJ1-1 TRBV25-1 . ASSESFMNTEAF
TRBJ2-7 TRBV14 TRBD2 ASSQGPSGAYEQY
TRBJ2-7 TRBV7-6 TRBD2 ASSSDLAGGPYEQY
TRBJ2-7 TRBV28 TRBD1 ASNPPDRGEQY
TRBJ2-3 TRBV5-6 TRBD2 ASSSPGSGRADTQY
TRBJ2-1 TRBV9 TRBD1 ASSERQGVYNEQF
TRBJ1-1 TRBV9 . ASSVGEGGNTEAF
TRBJ2-7 TRBV11-2 . ASRKGEQY
TRBJ1-2 TRBV4-3 TRBD1 ASSQSRQGANGYT
TRBJ2-3 TRBV7-9 . ASSRNPSDASSRDTQY
TRBJ1-2 TRBV6-1 . ASSEVGSDYGYT
TRBJ1-5 TRBV19 TRBD1 ATTQDRPPVAQH
TRBJ2-7 TRBV10-3 TRBD2 AISDSGLAGAGEQY
TRBJ1-2 TRBV5-6 . ASSFWAQNYGYT
TRBJ1-2 TRBV6-6 TRBD1 ASSFDRGGYT
TRBJ2-7 TRBV15 . ATSRDPGFGYEQY
TRBJ2-7 TRBV5-1 . ASSSTYEQY
TRBJ1-1 TRBV28 . ASSPDLGGGANTEAF
TRBJ1-1 TRBV7-9 . ASSLSGGTEAF
TRBJ2-1 TRBV19 TRBD2 ASSGVAGVNEQF
TRBJ2-1 TRBV19 . ASSRGGMYSYNEQF
TRBJ1-1 TRBV30 TRBD1 AWSLSFGGGEAF
TRBJ1-1 TRBV28 . ASIAAGFEAF
TRBJ2-3 TRBV27 TRBD2 ASSLSPLLAGVSDTQY
TRBJ2-7 TRBV20-1 . SAQNRAEY
TRBJ1-1 TRBV13 . ASSFVQNTEAF
TRBJ2-2 TRBV28 . ASSLWQGTTGELF
TRBJ2-7 TRBV4-1 . ASSQGQIYYEQY
TRBJ2-1 TRBV11-3 . ASSPRGFGSYNEQF
TRBJ2-1 TRBV7-2 . ASSPYLANEQF
TRBJ2-1 TRBV9 TRBD2 ASSVGWGGSGDNEQF
TRBJ2-1 TRBV6-6 . ASTLQGTLNEQF
TRBJ2-7 TRBV28 . ASSIRGSGGY
TRBJ2-5 TRBV4-1 TRBD1 ASSQPGQGQETQY
TRBJ1-5 TRBV9 TRBD1 ASSGGQGNQPQH
TRBJ2-3 TRBV30 . AWSVVTRGTQY